These T cell receptor beta chains were read from a single sample in a study of T-cell memory formation after mild COVID-19. TCRdb processed the 5' RACE reads anew with MiXCR; each CDR3 protein has one entry. There are some 70,000 distinct CDR3 sequences in the sample; 16% occur only once, and 30% to 35% lies in the top ten. The specimen was PBMCs or a T cell subset sorted from them (not recorded which). These receptors all come from an adult woman who had mild COVID-19 (a few samples of this study predate the infection). Cell type and time point are not known. The conserved cysteine and the conserved F or W are not part of the CDR3 here.

length	V	J	CDR3
12	TRBV12-3/TRBV12-4	TRBJ2-7	ASSLDPRAYEQY
10	TRBV11-2	TRBJ2-3	ASSSPGVTQY
11	TRBV7-3	TRBJ2-1	ASSIDSDHEQF
9	TRBV6-5	TRBJ1-2	ASSYGQIYT
15	TRBV5-1	TRBJ2-1	ASSLEGYSSSYNEQF
15	TRBV6-6	TRBJ2-7	ASSYSTRRGAAYEQY
12	TRBV24-1	TRBJ2-1	ATSPFTGGNEQF
13	TRBV28	TRBJ2-2	ASTTGTANTGELF
12	TRBV12-3/TRBV12-4	TRBJ2-1	ASSPLDHGGEQF
13	TRBV7-9	TRBJ2-1	ASSRDRGLYNEQF
12	TRBV5-6	TRBJ2-7	ASSSGERPYEQY
12	TRBV13	TRBJ2-7	ASSFGTSSYEQY
12	TRBV5-1	TRBJ2-7	ASSHRLADHEQY
13	TRBV12-3/TRBV12-4	TRBJ2-3	ASSLAQGLTDTQY
13	TRBV7-9	TRBJ2-1	ASSLTGNSYNEQF
13	TRBV7-6	TRBJ2-1	ASSGTSGLGNEQF
13	TRBV24-1	TRBJ2-7	ATSDLGQLHYEQY
12	TRBV4-2	TRBJ2-1	ATHPGGPYNEQF
12	TRBV7-2	TRBJ2-1	ASSELLAAYEQF
13	TRBV9	TRBJ2-1	ASSARDSMYNEQF
11	TRBV29-1	TRBJ2-2	SVPEQGGGELF
13	TRBV7-6	TRBJ1-1	ASSQRTGMNTEAF
13	TRBV7-3	TRBJ2-5	ASSAHRGTGETQY
12	TRBV5-1	TRBJ2-1	ASSFFAGAGEQF
13	TRBV6-2/TRBV6-3	TRBJ2-7	ASSYGKPAAYEQY
11	TRBV7-9	TRBJ2-7	ASSLGQLYEQY
11	TRBV5-1	TRBJ1-1	ASSPGGGTEAF
14	TRBV4-2	TRBJ2-1	ASSQVNKGGADEQF
13	TRBV19	TRBJ2-1	ASSMVTSGTLEQF
15	TRBV9	TRBJ1-4	ASSVHGTGATNEKLF
13	TRBV7-3	TRBJ1-3	ASSLSAGRGNTIY
13	TRBV5-8	TRBJ1-2	ASRTGRELVYGYT
11	TRBV5-1	TRBJ2-7	ASSFQGSLEQY
13	TRBV7-2	TRBJ2-2	ASRPHRGSTGELF
11	TRBV6-6	TRBJ1-2	ASSSDSGYGYT
11	TRBV9	TRBJ1-1	ASSVAINTEAF
12	TRBV29-1	TRBJ2-7	SVEIPGTSYEQY
11	TRBV12-3/TRBV12-4	TRBJ1-1	ASSLGGGTEAF
14	TRBV7-9	TRBJ2-5	ASSPSSGGAKETQY
13	TRBV27	TRBJ2-3	ASSLGAQSTDTQY
15	TRBV7-9	TRBJ1-1	ASSGPGQVTTGPEAF